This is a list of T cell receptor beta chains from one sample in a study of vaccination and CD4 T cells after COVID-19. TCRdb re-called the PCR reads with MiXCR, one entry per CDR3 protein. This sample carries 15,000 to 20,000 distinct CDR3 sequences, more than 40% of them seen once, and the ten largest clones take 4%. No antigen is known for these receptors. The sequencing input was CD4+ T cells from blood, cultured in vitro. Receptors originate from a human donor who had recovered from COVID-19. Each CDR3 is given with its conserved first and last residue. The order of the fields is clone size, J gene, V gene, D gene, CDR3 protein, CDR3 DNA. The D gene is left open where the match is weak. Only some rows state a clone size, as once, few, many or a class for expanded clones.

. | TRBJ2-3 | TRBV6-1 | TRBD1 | CASSAGTGKLTDTQYF | TGTGCCAGCAGTGCCGGGACAGGAAAATTAACAGATACGCAGTATTTT
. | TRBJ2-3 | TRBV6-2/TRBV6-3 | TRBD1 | CASLDRDRVVDTQYF | TGTGCCAGTCTGGACCGGGACAGGGTAGTAGATACGCAGTATTTT
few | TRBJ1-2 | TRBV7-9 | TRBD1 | CASSPGQGAYGYTF | TGTGCCAGCAGCCCGGGACAGGGTGCCTATGGCTACACCTTC
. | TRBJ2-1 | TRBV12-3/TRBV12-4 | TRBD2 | CASASGGGLNNEQFF | TGTGCCAGCGCCTCGGGGGGGGGACTCAACAATGAGCAGTTCTTC
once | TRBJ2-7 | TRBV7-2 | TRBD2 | CASSPSGTSGEQYF | TGTGCCAGCAGCCCATCCGGGACTAGCGGCGAGCAGTACTTC
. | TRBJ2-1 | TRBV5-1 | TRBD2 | CASSLAGLAEGYNEQFF | TGCGCCAGCAGCTTGGCCGGACTAGCGGAAGGCTACAATGAGCAGTTCTTC
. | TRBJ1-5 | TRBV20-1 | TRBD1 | CSASGGRNQPQHF | TGCAGTGCTTCAGGGGGACGGAATCAGCCCCAGCATTTT
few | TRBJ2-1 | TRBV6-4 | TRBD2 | CASSYELAGRNEQFF | TGTGCCAGCAGTTACGAACTAGCGGGTAGGAATGAGCAGTTCTTC
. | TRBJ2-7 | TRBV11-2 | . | CASSKQGYEQYF | TGTGCCAGCAGCAAACAGGGCTACGAGCAGTACTTC
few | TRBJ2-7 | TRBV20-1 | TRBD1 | CSARDPTRGPYEQYF | TGCAGTGCTAGAGACCCTACCAGGGGGCCCTACGAGCAGTACTTC
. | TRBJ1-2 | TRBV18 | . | CASSLNRGNYGYTF | TGTGCCAGCTCACTAAACCGGGGAAACTATGGCTACACCTTC
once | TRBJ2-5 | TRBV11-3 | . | CASSLSERDTRGETQYF | TGTGCCAGCAGCTTAAGCGAGCGGGACACCCGAGGGGAGACCCAGTACTTC
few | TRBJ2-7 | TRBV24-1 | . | CATSGSGGMSGQYF | TGTGCCACCAGTGGATCCGGGGGAATGTCCGGGCAGTACTTC
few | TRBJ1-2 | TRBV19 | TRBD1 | CASTPFTGGGYTF | TGTGCCAGCACCCCCTTTACAGGGGGCGGCTACACCTTC
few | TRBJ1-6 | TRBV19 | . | CASSPGAGAYNSPLHF | TGTGCCAGTAGTCCCGGGGCCGGGGCCTATAATTCACCCCTCCACTTT
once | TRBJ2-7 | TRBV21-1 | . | CASSKWTGEKYEQYF | TGTGCCAGCAGCAAATGGACAGGGGAAAAGTACGAGCAGTACTTC
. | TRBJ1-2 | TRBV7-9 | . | CASSLSAEVYGYTF | TGTGCCAGCAGCTTGTCGGCAGAAGTCTATGGCTACACCTTC
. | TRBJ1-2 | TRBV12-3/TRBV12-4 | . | CASSLTRQGGNYGYTF | TGTGCCAGCAGTTTAACCCGCCAGGGAGGTAACTATGGCTACACCTTC
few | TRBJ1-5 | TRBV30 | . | CACHGDNSNQPQHF | TGTGCCTGCCACGGGGACAATAGCAATCAGCCCCAGCATTTT
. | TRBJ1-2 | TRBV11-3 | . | CASSFRQYGYTF | TGTGCCAGCAGCTTCCGACAGTATGGCTACACCTTC
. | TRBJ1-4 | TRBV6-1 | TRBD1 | CASKHRGLEKLFF | TGTGCCAGCAAGCACAGGGGGCTGGAAAAACTGTTTTTT
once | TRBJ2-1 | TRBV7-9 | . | CASSPKVRLGNEQFF | TGTGCCAGCAGCCCGAAAGTAAGATTGGGCAATGAGCAGTTCTTC
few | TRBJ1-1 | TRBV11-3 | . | CASSLVGQTEAFF | TGTGCCAGCAGCTTAGTTGGGCAGACTGAAGCTTTCTTT
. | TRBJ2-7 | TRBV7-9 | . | CASSLGGTSYEQYF | TGTGCCAGCAGCTTAGGGGGCACCTCCTACGAGCAGTACTTC
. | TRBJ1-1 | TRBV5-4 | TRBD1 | CASRTGGALNTEAFF | TGTGCCAGCAGGACAGGGGGGGCACTGAACACTGAAGCTTTCTTT
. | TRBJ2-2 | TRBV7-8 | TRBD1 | CASSLGQGITGELFF | TGTGCCAGCAGCCTGGGACAGGGAATCACCGGGGAGCTGTTTTTT
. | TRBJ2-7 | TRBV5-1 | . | CASSGVVGSEEQYF | TGCGCCAGCAGCGGGGTGGTAGGCTCGGAGGAGCAGTACTTC
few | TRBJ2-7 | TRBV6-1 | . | CASSLAQYEQYF | TGTGCCAGCAGCCTAGCGCAGTACGAGCAGTACTTC
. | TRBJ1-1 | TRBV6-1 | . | CASRPYLTRAANTEAFF | TGTGCCAGCAGGCCCTATTTGACGAGGGCGGCGAACACTGAAGCTTTCTTT
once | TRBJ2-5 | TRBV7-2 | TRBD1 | CASSLEGTGGRKTQYF | TGTGCCAGCAGCTTAGAGGGGACAGGGGGACGGAAGACCCAGTACTTC
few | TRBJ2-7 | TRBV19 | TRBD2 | CASSLSGSPPYEQYF | TGTGCCAGTAGTCTTAGCGGGAGCCCTCCCTACGAGCAGTACTTC
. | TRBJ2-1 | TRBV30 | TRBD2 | CAWISPGLARNEQFF | TGTGCCTGGATCTCTCCGGGACTAGCAAGGAATGAGCAGTTCTTC
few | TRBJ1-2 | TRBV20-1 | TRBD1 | CSAPGQGDYGYTF | TGCAGTGCCCCGGGACAGGGGGACTATGGCTACACCTTC
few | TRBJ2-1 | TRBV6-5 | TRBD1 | CASSWDRGGGQFF | TGTGCCAGCAGTTGGGACAGGGGGGGCGGGCAGTTCTTC
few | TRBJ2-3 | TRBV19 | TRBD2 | CASRGSGRAFTDTQYF | TGTGCCAGTAGGGGAAGCGGGAGAGCCTTCACAGATACGCAGTATTTT
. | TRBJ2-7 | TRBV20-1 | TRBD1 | CSAPRPDRNPYEQYF | TGCAGTGCTCCCCGCCCGGACAGGAACCCCTACGAGCAGTACTTC
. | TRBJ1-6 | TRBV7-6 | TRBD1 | CASSRTGTGLRTYNSPLHF | TGTGCCAGCAGCCGTACCGGGACAGGGTTAAGGACCTATAATTCACCCCTCCACTTT
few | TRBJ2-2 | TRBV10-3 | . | CAISEGARSGELFF | TGTGCCATCAGTGAGGGGGCTAGGTCCGGGGAGCTGTTTTTT
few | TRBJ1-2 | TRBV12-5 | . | CASGSSLGANYGYTF | TGTGCTAGTGGTTCATCACTAGGGGCTAACTATGGCTACACCTTC
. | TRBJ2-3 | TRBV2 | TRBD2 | CASSVASGSTDTQYF | TGTGCCAGCAGTGTTGCTAGCGGAAGCACAGATACGCAGTATTTT
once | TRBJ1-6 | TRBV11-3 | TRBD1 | CASSLVGTGAASPLHF | TGTGCCAGCAGCTTAGTAGGGACAGGGGCTGCTTCACCCCTCCACTTT
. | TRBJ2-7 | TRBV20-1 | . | CSARAGDSQYF | TGCAGTGCTAGAGCCGGCGACTCGCAGTACTTC
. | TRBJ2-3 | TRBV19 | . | CASSFGGAADTQYF | TGTGCCAGTAGCTTCGGCGGGGCAGCGGATACGCAGTATTTT
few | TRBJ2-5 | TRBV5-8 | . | CASSFSGSQETQYF | TGTGCCAGCAGCTTTTCGGGGAGCCAAGAGACCCAGTACTTC
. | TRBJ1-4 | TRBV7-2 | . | CASSLVGSGSGEKLFF | TGTGCCAGCAGCTTAGTGGGCTCAGGGTCGGGTGAAAAACTGTTTTTT
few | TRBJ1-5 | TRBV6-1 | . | CASSPEGGLSNQPQHF | TGTGCCAGCAGTCCCGAGGGGGGTCTAAGCAATCAGCCCCAGCATTTT
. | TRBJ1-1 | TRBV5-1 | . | CASSLEGTGVGEAFF | TGCGCCAGCAGCTTGGAGGGGACGGGGGTCGGTGAAGCTTTCTTT
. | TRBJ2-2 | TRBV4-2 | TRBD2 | CASSQGTSGANTGELFF | TGTGCCAGCAGCCAGGGGACTAGCGGGGCGAACACCGGGGAGCTGTTTTTT
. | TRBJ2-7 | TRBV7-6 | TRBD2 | CASSQRGMGLADPRGEQYF | TGTGCCAGCAGCCAACGTGGGATGGGACTAGCGGACCCTCGGGGCGAGCAGTACTTC
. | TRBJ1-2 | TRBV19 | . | CASSITSPGTGYGYTF | TGTGCCAGTAGTATTACCTCCCCCGGGACGGGATATGGCTACACCTTC
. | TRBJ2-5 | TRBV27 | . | CASTSPWGETQYF | TGTGCCAGCACCTCCCCGTGGGGAGAGACCCAGTACTTC
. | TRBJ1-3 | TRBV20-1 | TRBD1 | CSAGGQDAVGGWGTIYF | TGCAGTGCTGGCGGACAGGATGCGGTCGGAGGATGGGGCACCATATATTTT
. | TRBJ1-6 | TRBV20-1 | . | CSARAGRDSPLHF | TGCAGTGCTAGAGCGGGGAGGGATTCACCCCTCCACTTT